A selection of T cell receptor beta chains follows, all from one sample in a study of T cells in Graves' hyperthyroidism and ophthalmopathy. MiXCR, run by TCRdb on the multiplex PCR reads, gives a single entry per CDR3 protein. The data contain about 250,000 distinct CDR3 sequences, about 25% of them singletons. Material: blood. These receptors came from a woman in her forties with Graves' ophthalmopathy. CDR3s include the opening cysteine and the closing phenylalanine or tryptophan. Fields, in order: V gene, D gene, J gene, clone size, CDR3 DNA, CDR3 protein. A D gene is named only where the DNA matches it firmly. Part of the rows lack a size; the others show once, few, many or a class for expanded clones.

>TRBV5-6|TRBD2|TRBJ2-7|once
TGTGCCAGCAGCTTCACTAGCGGGAGTGAAGAGCAGTACTTC
CASSFTSGSEEQYF
>TRBV20-1|NA|TRBJ2-2|NA
TGCAGTGCTAGCGAGGATTTTAGGACTATCGACACCGGGGGGCTGTTTTTT
CSASEDFRTIDTGGLFF
>TRBV20-1|NA|TRBJ1-2|NA
TGCAGTGCTAGAGATCCCGGGGCCTATGGCTACACCTTC
CSARDPGAYGYTF
>TRBV12-3/TRBV12-4|TRBD1|TRBJ1-3|NA
TGTGCCAGCAGGGGACAGGCGTCTTCTGGAAACACCATATATTTT
CASRGQASSGNTIYF
>TRBV29-1|TRBD1|TRBJ1-1|NA
TGCAGCGTTGCAATCGGACAGGCGAACACTGAAGCTTTCTTT
CSVAIGQANTEAFF
>TRBV20-1|NA|TRBJ2-7|many
TGCAGTGCTAGTTCGGGAGTGGAGTACTTC
CSASSGVEYF
>TRBV19|TRBD1|TRBJ2-7|many
TGTGCCAGTAGTAACGGACAGGACTACGAGCAGTACTTC
CASSNGQDYEQYF
>TRBV19|NA|TRBJ2-2|many
TGTGCCAGTAGTATAGCTGTGTCCGGGGAGCTGTTTTTT
CASSIAVSGELFF
>TRBV6-5|TRBD1|TRBJ2-2|many
TGTGCCAGTACAATTCTACAGGGGACGTCCGGGGAGCTGTTTTTT
CASTILQGTSGELFF
>TRBV13|NA|TRBJ2-5|many
TGTGCCAGCAGCTCGGAGACAGGTGTACTCCAAGAGACCCAGTACTTC
CASSSETGVLQETQYF
>TRBV5-1|TRBD2|TRBJ2-7|many
TGCGCCAGCCAGCCTGTCGGGGGGGCGGACTACGAGCAGTACTTC
CASQPVGGADYEQYF
>TRBV28|TRBD1|TRBJ2-7|NA
TGTGCCAGCAGCCAATTACAGGGGAATACCGCCGAGCAGTACTTC
CASSQLQGNTAEQYF
>TRBV3-1|NA|TRBJ2-5|many
TGTGCCACCACATCGGGCGGCGGAGAACCCCAAGAGACCCAGTACTTC
CATTSGGGEPQETQYF
>TRBV11-2|TRBD2|TRBJ2-2|many
TGTGCCAGCAGCCCTGTGGGACTAGCGGGACCCGGGGAGCTGTTTTTT
CASSPVGLAGPGELFF
>TRBV5-1|NA|TRBJ2-5|few
TGCGCCAGCAGCTTGGTGGATTGGCAAGAGACCCAGTACTTC
CASSLVDWQETQYF
>TRBV30|NA|TRBJ1-1|many
TGTGCCTGGAGTAGGGGAACTGAAGCTTTCTTT
CAWSRGTEAFF
>TRBV19|TRBD1|TRBJ1-2|many
TGTGCCAGTAGTACTACGGCAGGGGGAGACTATGGCTACACCTTC
CASSTTAGGDYGYTF
>TRBV6-1|NA|TRBJ1-1|few
TGTGCCAGCAGGGACCAATGGGGGCTGGCGGCTTTCTTT
CASRDQWGLAAFF
>TRBV6-2/TRBV6-3|NA|TRBJ1-1|NA
TGTGCCAGCGTTCACCACCGGGAGAACACTGAAGCTTTCTTT
CASVHHRENTEAFF
>TRBV13|NA|TRBJ2-7|many
TGTGCCAGCAGCCCACGGGGACTTACCTACGAGCAGTACTTC
CASSPRGLTYEQYF
>TRBV5-1|NA|TRBJ2-5|many
TGCGCCAGCTGTTTTAGTCAGCCAACCTGGGAGACCCAGTACTTC
CASCFSQPTWETQYF
>TRBV4-3|TRBD1|TRBJ2-5|NA
TGCGCCAGCAGCCAAGGGGTAGGGGGCGGAGAGACCCAGTACTTC
CASSQGVGGGETQYF
>TRBV7-8|NA|TRBJ2-7|many
TGTGCCAGCAGCCATCCCTTGAGGTGGGTCTCCTACGAGCAGTACTTC
CASSHPLRWVSYEQYF
>TRBV20-1|TRBD2|TRBJ2-3|NA
TGCAGTGCTCTCACTAGCGGGAACACAGATACGCAGTATTTT
CSALTSGNTDTQYF
>TRBV6-1|NA|TRBJ1-1|many
TGTGCCAGCAGTGAAGTGGCGGGCACTGAAGCTTTCTTT
CASSEVAGTEAFF
>TRBV5-1|NA|TRBJ1-1|NA
TGCGCCAGCAAGACAGATGTGAACACTGAAGCTTTCTTT
CASKTDVNTEAFF
>TRBV25-1|TRBD2|TRBJ2-5|once
TGTGCCAGCAGTGAGAGGAGCGGGAGAGGGGAGACCCAGTACTTC
CASSERSGRGETQYF
>TRBV12-3/TRBV12-4|TRBD2|TRBJ2-5|once
TGTGCCAGCACACCGGGACTAGCCGCACAAGAGACCCAGTACTTC
CASTPGLAAQETQYF
>TRBV3-1|NA|TRBJ2-7|many
TGTGCCAGCAGCCCCGGGGCGGGCGAGCAGTACTTC
CASSPGAGEQYF
>TRBV19|NA|TRBJ2-2|many
TGTGCCAGTAGTCTCGCCGGGGGCGGGACACCGGGGGAGCTGTTTTTT
CASSLAGGGTPGELFF
>TRBV18|NA|TRBJ2-5|many
TGTGCCAGCTCACCAAGGGGGAACCAAGAGACCCAGTACTTC
CASSPRGNQETQYF
>TRBV6-5|NA|TRBJ1-1|NA
TGTGCCAGCAGTTACTCCGGACAGCAGAACACTGAATCTTTCTTT
CASSYSGQQNTESFF
>TRBV11-2|NA|TRBJ2-7|NA
TGTGCCAGCAGCTTATACGGGACATTTTACGAGCAGTACTTC
CASSLYGTFYEQYF
>TRBV3-1|NA|TRBJ2-7|many
TGTGCCAGCAGCCGATGGATTAGCGGCTACGAGCAGTACTTC
CASSRWISGYEQYF
>TRBV6-5|TRBD1|TRBJ1-1|many
TGTGCCAGCAGGGGACAGGGGTGGGAAAGGGAAGCTTTCTTT
CASRGQGWEREAFF
>TRBV28|NA|TRBJ1-5|many
TGTGCCAGCACCCTAGACAGGTGGGGTTATAGCAATCAGCCCCAGCATTTT
CASTLDRWGYSNQPQHF
>TRBV29-1|NA|TRBJ1-1|once
TGCAGCGTTGTTGCGCTGTTGAACACTGAAGCTTTCTTT
CSVVALLNTEAFF
>TRBV20-1|NA|TRBJ2-6|many
TGCAGTGCTAGAGATTGGGGAGCTGACTCTGGGGCCAACGTCCTGACTTTC
CSARDWGADSGANVLTF
>TRBV6-2/TRBV6-3|NA|TRBJ2-7|NA
TGTGCCAGCAGTTACCGGATAGACTCCTCCACCGACTACGAGCAGTACTTC
CASSYRIDSSTDYEQYF
>TRBV7-2|NA|TRBJ2-5|NA
TGTGCCAGCAGCCCGAGCGGCCTCCAAGGGACCCAGTACTTC
CASSPSGLQGTQYF
>TRBV7-9|NA|TRBJ2-5|many
TGTGCCAGCAGCTTAGGTCCTTGGGGGGAGACCCAGTACTTC
CASSLGPWGETQYF
>TRBV20-1|NA|TRBJ2-7|once
TGCAGTGCTAGAGATCCGGTCCTACGAGGGCAGTACTTC
CSARDPVLRGQYF
>TRBV28|TRBD2|TRBJ2-3|many
TGTGCCAGCAGACCCGGGACTAAGGGCGGCACGCAGTATTTT
CASRPGTKGGTQYF
>TRBV7-2|TRBD2|TRBJ2-5|many
TGTGCCAGCAGCGTCGGACTAGCGGAAGAGACCCAGTACTTC
CASSVGLAEETQYF
>TRBV10-3|NA|TRBJ1-2|many
TGTGCCATCAGTGGGACAGATCGCGCCTATGGCTACACCTTC
CAISGTDRAYGYTF
>TRBV5-1|NA|TRBJ1-1|many
TGCGCCAGCAGCGACGGCGGAGGGGGCACTGAAGCTTTCTTT
CASSDGGGGTEAFF
>TRBV28|TRBD1|TRBJ2-7|many
TGTGCCAGCAGTTTATCTTCGGACAGGAGCTCCTACGAGCAGTACTTC
CASSLSSDRSSYEQYF
>TRBV5-1|TRBD1|TRBJ2-7|many
TGCGCCAGCAGCCCGCAGACAGGGGTAACCTACGAGCAGTACTTC
CASSPQTGVTYEQYF
>TRBV5-1|NA|TRBJ2-6|many
TGCGCCAGCAGCTTGGATTCTGGGCAGGGAAGCTCTGGGGCCAACGTCCTGACTTTC
CASSLDSGQGSSGANVLTF
>TRBV25-1|NA|TRBJ2-5|many
TGTGCCAGCAGTGTAGGACTGATCCAAGAGACCCAGTACTTC
CASSVGLIQETQYF
>TRBV5-6|NA|TRBJ1-3|many
TGTGCCAGCGGCGAGGGGAAAATCTCTGGAAACACCATATATTTT
CASGEGKISGNTIYF
>TRBV27|NA|TRBJ2-7|many
TGTGCCAGCAGTTTGGCCCCTTCCTACGAGCAGTACTTC
CASSLAPSYEQYF
>TRBV2|NA|TRBJ2-5|NA
TGTGCCAGCACAAAAAATGGAGAGACCCAGTACTTC
CASTKNGETQYF
>TRBV5-1|TRBD2|TRBJ2-7|many
TGCGCCAGCAGCTTGGGAGGTTTGGCGGGAGGACCCTACGAGCAGTACTTC
CASSLGGLAGGPYEQYF
>TRBV6-5|NA|TRBJ2-2|NA
TGTGCCAGCAGTTACTTGGGAGGGGAGCTGTTTTTT
CASSYLGGELFF
>TRBV7-9|TRBD1|TRBJ1-5|many
TGTGCCAGCAGCTTAGGTGGACAGGCTTTTGAGCCCCAGCATTTT
CASSLGGQAFEPQHF
>TRBV6-5|TRBD1|TRBJ1-2|many
TGTGCCAGCACCCCGACAGGGATGGGAGGCTACACCTTC
CASTPTGMGGYTF
>TRBV6-2/TRBV6-3|NA|TRBJ1-1|NA
TGTGCCAGCAGTTACGAGATAGTCAGTGTCAACACTGAAGCTTTCTTT
CASSYEIVSVNTEAFF
>TRBV15|NA|TRBJ1-2|NA
TGTGCCGCCAGCAGGGTCAATCCGGGCGGCTACACCTTC
CAASRVNPGGYTF
>TRBV4-2|NA|TRBJ2-7|medium-sized
TGTGCCAGCAGCCAAGATTGGGCAGGGATCTACGAGCAGTACTTC
CASSQDWAGIYEQYF